The next 4 T cell receptor beta chains were all read from a single sample in a study of response to subunit inactivated influenza vaccine. Using its own MiXCR run on the RT-PCR reads, TCRdb lists one record per CDR3 protein. Counted here are about 580,000 distinct CDR3 sequences, about 15% occurring once; the ten biggest clones make up 11%. Sequencing was performed on PBMCs from blood, taken 12 days after vaccination. These receptor sequences come from a man in his fifties or sixties who received an inactivated influenza vaccine.

The chain joins TRBV6-1 to TRBJ2-5; D might be TRBD1 (5 bases). Between the trimmed V and J ends, which lost 6 bases and 5 bases, there was a span of 16 bases. Germline V gene data show CDR1 as MNHNS and CDR2 as SASEGT. This CDR3 has 14 residues. CDR3 in DNA: TGTGCCAGCAGGCATAGGGGCCCCTTCGAGACCCAGTACTTC. Amino acid sequence: CASRHRGPFETQYF.

V is TRBV20-1 and J is TRBJ2-3; TRBD1 aligns across 8 bases. Germline V gives CDR1 DFQATT, CDR2 SNEGSKA (reference sequence). The CDR3 runs 15 residues. After removal of 6 bases from V and 2 bases from J, the junction contained 10 bases not matched to a gene. This CDR3 reads CSASRGQANTDTQYF. DNA for the CDR3: TGCAGTGCCAGCCGGGGACAGGCAAACACAGATACGCAGTATTTT.

This chain connects TRBV4-1 to TRBJ2-1; perhaps TRBD1 as D (6 bases). V was clipped by 4 bases and J by 8 bases, with 27 bases between them. The germline V gene encodes CDR1 MGHRA and CDR2 YSYEKL. The CDR3 loop spans 18 amino acids. CDR3 nucleotides: TGCGCCAGCAGCCGAGACCCGACAGGCCGGGCATCAAGGGATGAGCAGTTCTTC. This encodes CASSRDPTGRASRDEQFF.

This clonotype was detected ten times or more. V usage is TRBV29-1 and J usage is TRBJ2-1; D possibly matches TRBD1 or TRBD2 (5 bases each). Germline V lookup: CDR1 SQVTM, CDR2 ANQGSEA. CDR3 length: 12 residues. The germline V and J ends were trimmed by 6 bases and 6 bases, with 12 bases remaining between them. The CDR3 nucleotides read TGCAGCGTAAGAGGGGTAGTCAATGAGCAGTTCTTC. Amino acid sequence: CSVRGVVNEQFF.